This T cell receptor beta chain was observed in a study of tumor-infiltrating lymphocytes in primary liver carcinoma. Unsorted whole blood yielded blood RNA, and germline DNA was extracted as well. Starting material of 450 to 500 ng total RNA yielded TCR beta cDNA via a constant-region primer. Slightly modified ARM-PCR, run as three nested multiplex PCR rounds, produced the TCR beta libraries. The first two PCR rounds used TRBV1-TRBV30 forward primers with a C-beta reverse primer, 10 cycles each. MiXCR was run by TCRdb on the multiplex PCR reads, yielding one entry per CDR3 protein. The data contain fewer than 400,000 distinct CDR3 sequences, around three fifths of them seen just once; the ten biggest clones take up 15% to 20%. The germline gives CDR1 MGHRA, CDR2 YSYEKL. This CDR3 is built from 15 residues. Trimming left V 4 bases short and J 0 bases short, with 12 bases between.

The rearrangement uses TRBV4-1 and TRBJ1-2; tentative D call: TRBD1 (5 bases). The source of this sequence is a woman in her thirties with primary liver carcinoma and hepatitis B virus infection. The sequenced sample consisted of peripheral blood. This CDR3 is CASSRGTLTNYGYTF. The CDR3 nucleotides are TGCGCCAGCAGCCGCGGGACGCTTACTAACTATGGCTACACCTTC.